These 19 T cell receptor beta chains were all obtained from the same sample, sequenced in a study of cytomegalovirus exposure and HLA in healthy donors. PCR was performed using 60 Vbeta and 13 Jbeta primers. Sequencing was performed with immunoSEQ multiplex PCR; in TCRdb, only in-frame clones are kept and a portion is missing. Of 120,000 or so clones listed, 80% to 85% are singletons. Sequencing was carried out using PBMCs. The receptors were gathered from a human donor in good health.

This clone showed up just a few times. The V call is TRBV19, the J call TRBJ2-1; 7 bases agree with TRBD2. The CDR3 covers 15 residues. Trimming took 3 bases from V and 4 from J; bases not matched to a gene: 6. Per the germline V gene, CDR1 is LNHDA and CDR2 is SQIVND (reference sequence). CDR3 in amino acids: CASSMGLWGYNEQFF. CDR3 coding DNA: TGTGCCAGTAGTATGGGACTATGGGGTTACAATGAGCAGTTCTTC.

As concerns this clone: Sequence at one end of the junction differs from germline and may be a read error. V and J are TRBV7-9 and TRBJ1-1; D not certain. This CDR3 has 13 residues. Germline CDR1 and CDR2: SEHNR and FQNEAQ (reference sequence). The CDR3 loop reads CSSSLVQYTEAFF. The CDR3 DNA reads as TGTTCCAGCAGCTTAGTACAATACACTGAAGCTTTCTTT. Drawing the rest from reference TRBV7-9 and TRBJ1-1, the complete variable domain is DTGVSQNPRHKITKRGQNVTFRCDPISEHNRLYWYRQTLGQGPEFLTYFQNEAQLEKSRLLSDRFSAERPKGSFSTLEIQRTEQGDSAMYLCSSSLVQYTEAFFGQGTRLTVV.

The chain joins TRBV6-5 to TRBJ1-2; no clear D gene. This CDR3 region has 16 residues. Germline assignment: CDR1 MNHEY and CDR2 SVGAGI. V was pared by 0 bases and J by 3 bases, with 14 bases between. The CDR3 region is CASSYSRVTGDYGYTF. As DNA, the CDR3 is TGTGCCAGCAGTTACTCGAGGGTTACGGGAGACTATGGCTACACCTTC.

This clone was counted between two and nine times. The CDR3 spells CASSESNTLEQFF. The CDR3 DNA is TGCGCCAGCAGTGAGTCGAACACGCTGGAGCAGTTCTTC. This sequence joins TRBV10-2 and TRBJ2-1; D uncertain. CDR1 and CDR2 (germline): WSHSY, SAAADI. V shed 0 bases and J shed 10 bases, with 10 bases lying between them. This CDR3 contains 13 residues.

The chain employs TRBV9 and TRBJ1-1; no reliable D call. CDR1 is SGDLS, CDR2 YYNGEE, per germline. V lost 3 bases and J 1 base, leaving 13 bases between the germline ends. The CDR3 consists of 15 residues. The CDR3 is CASSATRNPNTEAFF. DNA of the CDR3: TGTGCCAGCAGCGCGACCAGGAACCCGAACACTGAAGCTTTCTTT.

The CDR3 coding sequence is TGTGCCAGTAGTATGGTACAGGGGGTTCAAGAGACCCAGTACTTC. Its translation is CASSMVQGVQETQYF. The chain uses TRBV19 and TRBJ2-5, with 8 nucleotides matching TRBD1. V gave up 3 bases and J gave up 2 bases; unmatched junction bases: 5. This CDR3 is built from 15 residues. Germline V gene lookup returns CDR1 LNHDA and CDR2 SQIVND (reference sequence).

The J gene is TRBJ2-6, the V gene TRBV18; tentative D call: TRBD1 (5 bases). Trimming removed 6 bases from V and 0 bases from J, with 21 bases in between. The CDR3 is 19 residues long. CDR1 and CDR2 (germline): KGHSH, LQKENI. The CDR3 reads CASSRAGQKAGSGANVLTF. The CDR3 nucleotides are TGTGCCAGCTCCAGGGCAGGCCAGAAAGCAGGCTCTGGGGCCAACGTCCTGACTTTC.

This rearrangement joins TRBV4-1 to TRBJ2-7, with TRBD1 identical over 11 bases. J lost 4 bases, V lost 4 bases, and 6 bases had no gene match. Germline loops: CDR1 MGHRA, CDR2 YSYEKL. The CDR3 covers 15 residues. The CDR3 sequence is CASSPSGTGGYEQYF. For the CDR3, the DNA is TGCGCCAGCAGCCCCTCCGGGACAGGGGGGTACGAGCAGTACTTC.

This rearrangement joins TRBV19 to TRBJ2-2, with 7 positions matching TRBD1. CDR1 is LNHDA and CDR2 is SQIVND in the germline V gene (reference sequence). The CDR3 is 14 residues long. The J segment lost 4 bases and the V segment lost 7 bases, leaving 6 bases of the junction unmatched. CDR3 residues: CASTYGTVTGELFF. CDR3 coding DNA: TGTGCCAGTACCTACGGGACAGTCACCGGGGAGCTGTTTTTT.

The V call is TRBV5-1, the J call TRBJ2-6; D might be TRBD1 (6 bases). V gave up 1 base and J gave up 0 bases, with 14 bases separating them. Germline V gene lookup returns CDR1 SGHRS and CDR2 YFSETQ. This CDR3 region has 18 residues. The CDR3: CASSLYTGQISGANVLTF. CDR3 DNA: TGCGCCAGCAGCTTGTATACAGGGCAGATCTCTGGGGCCAACGTCCTGACTTTC.

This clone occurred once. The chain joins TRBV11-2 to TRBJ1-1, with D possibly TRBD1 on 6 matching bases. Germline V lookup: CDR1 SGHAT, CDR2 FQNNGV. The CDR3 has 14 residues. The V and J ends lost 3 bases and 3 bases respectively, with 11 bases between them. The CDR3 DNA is TGTGCCAGCAGCTTCACAGGGCGTGACACTGAAGCTTTCTTT. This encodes CASSFTGRDTEAFF.

The chain's CDR3 is CASSPEGLALNEQFF. The CDR3 region has the DNA TGTGCCAGCTCACCCGAGGGACTAGCCCTCAATGAGCAGTTCTTC. The chain recombines TRBV18 with TRBJ2-1; TRBD2 aligns across 9 bases. The J segment lost 6 bases and the V segment lost 3 bases, leaving 6 bases of the junction unmatched. The CDR3 consists of 15 residues. Per the germline V gene, CDR1 is KGHSH and CDR2 is LQKENI. Full variable domain (remainder filled in from reference TRBV18 and TRBJ2-1): NAGVMQNPRHLVRRRGQEARLRCSPMKGHSHVYWYRQLPEEGLKFMVYLQKENIIDESGMPKERFSAEFPKEGPSILRIQQVVRGDSAAYFCASSPEGLALNEQFFGPGTRLTVL.

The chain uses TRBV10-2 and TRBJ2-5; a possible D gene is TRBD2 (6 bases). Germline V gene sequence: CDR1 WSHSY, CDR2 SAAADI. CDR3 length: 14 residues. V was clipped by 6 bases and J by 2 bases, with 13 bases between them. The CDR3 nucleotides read TGCGCCAGCAGATGGGGGGTAGCGCAAGAGACCCAGTACTTC. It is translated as CASRWGVAQETQYF.

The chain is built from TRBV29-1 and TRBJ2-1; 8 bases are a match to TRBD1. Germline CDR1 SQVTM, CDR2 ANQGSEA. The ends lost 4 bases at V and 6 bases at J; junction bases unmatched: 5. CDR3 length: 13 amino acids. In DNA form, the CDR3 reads TGCAGCGTTGCGGACAGGGCTAGCAATGAGCAGTTCTTC. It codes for CSVADRASNEQFF.

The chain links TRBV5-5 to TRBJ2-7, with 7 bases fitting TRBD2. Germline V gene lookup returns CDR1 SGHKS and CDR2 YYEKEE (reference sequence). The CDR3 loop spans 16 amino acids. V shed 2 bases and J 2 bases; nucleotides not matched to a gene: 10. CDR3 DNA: TGTGCCAGCAGCTTAGACCGGGACTACCCCACCTACGAGCAGTACTTC. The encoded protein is CASSLDRDYPTYEQYF.

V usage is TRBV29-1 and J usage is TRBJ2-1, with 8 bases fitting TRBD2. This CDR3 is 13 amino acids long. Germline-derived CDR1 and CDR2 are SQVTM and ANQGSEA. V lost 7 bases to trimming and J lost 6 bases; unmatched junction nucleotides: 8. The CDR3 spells CSAAAGVGNEQFF. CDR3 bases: TGCAGCGCAGCAGCGGGGGTCGGCAATGAGCAGTTCTTC.

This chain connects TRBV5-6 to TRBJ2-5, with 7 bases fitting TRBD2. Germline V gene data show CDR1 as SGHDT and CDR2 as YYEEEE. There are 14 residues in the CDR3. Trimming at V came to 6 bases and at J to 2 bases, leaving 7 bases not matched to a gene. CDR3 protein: CASTSGEQQETQYF. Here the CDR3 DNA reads TGTGCCAGCACCAGCGGGGAACAGCAAGAGACCCAGTACTTC. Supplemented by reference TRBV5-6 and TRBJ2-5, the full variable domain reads DAGVTQSPTHLIKTRGQQVTLRCSPKSGHDTVSWYQQALGQGPQFIFQYYEEEERQRGNFPDRFSGHQFPNYSSELNVNALLLGDSALYLCASTSGEQQETQYFGPGTRLLVL.

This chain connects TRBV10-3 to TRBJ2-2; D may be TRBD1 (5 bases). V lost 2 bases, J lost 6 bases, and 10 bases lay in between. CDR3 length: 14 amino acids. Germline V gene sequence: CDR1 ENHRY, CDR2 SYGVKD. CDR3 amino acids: CAISEGREPGELFF. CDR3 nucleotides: TGTGCCATCAGTGAGGGCAGGGAACCCGGGGAGCTGTTTTTT.

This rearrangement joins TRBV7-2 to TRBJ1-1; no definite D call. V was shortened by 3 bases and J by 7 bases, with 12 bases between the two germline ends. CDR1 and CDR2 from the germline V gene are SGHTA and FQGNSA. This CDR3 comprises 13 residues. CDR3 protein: CASSFGGEDEAFF. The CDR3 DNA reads TGTGCCAGCAGCTTTGGCGGGGAAGATGAAGCTTTCTTT.